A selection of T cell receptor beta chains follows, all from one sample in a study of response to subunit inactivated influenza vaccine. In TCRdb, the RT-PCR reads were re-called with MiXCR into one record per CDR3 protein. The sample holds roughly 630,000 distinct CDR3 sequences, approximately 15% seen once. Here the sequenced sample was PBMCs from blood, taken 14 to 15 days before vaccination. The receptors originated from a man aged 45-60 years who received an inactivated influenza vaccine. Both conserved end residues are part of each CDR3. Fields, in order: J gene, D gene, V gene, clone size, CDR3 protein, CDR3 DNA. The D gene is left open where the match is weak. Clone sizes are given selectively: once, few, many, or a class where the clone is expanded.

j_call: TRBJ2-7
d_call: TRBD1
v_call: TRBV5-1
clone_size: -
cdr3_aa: CASSWGTGGTYEQYF
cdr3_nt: TGCGCCAGCAGCTGGGGGACAGGGGGAACCTACGAGCAGTACTTC

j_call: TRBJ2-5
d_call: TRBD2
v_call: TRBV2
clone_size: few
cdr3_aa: CASNRLAVQETQYF
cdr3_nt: TGTGCCAGCAACCGCCTAGCGGTTCAAGAGACCCAGTACTTC

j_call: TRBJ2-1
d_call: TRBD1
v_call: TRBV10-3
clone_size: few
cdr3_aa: CAINTGTGVFNEQFF
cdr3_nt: TGTGCCATCAACACCGGGACAGGGGTCTTCAATGAGCAGTTCTTC

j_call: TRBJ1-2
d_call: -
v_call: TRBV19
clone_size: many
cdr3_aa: CASSIGQALYGYTF
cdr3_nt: TGTGCCAGTAGTATAGGACAGGCCCTATATGGCTACACCTTC

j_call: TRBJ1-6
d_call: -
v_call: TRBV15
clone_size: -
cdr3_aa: CATSRDRGINSPLHF
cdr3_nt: TGTGCCACCAGCAGAGATCGGGGGATAAATTCACCCCTCCACTTT

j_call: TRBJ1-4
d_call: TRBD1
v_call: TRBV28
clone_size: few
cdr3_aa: CASSPPGQRTTNEKLFF
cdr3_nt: TGTGCCAGCAGTCCGCCGGGACAGAGAACAACTAATGAAAAACTGTTTTTT

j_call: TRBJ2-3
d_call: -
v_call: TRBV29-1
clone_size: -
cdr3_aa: CSVEGGQLQTDTQYF
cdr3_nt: TGCAGCGTTGAAGGTGGACAGCTTCAAACAGATACGCAGTATTTT

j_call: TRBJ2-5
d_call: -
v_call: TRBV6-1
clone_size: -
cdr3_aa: CASQASQQETQYF
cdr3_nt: TGTGCCAGCCAAGCTAGCCAACAAGAGACCCAGTACTTC

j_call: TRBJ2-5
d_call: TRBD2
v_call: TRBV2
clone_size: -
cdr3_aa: CASRGLAGGPMKTQYF
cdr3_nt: TGTGCCAGCAGGGGACTAGCGGGGGGGCCGATGAAGACCCAGTACTTC

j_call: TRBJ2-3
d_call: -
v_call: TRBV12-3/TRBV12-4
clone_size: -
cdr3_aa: CASTPFAGRSDTQYF
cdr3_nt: TGTGCCAGCACCCCTTTTGCAGGAAGGTCAGATACGCAGTATTTT

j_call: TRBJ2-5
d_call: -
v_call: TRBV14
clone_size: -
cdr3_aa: CASSQVTGSQETQYF
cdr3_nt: TGTGCCAGCAGCCAAGTTACCGGGAGCCAAGAGACCCAGTACTTC

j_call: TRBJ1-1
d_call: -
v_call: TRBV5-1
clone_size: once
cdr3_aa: CASSPRRQPNTEAFF
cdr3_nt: TGCGCCAGCAGCCCACGTCGTCAGCCGAACACTGAAGCTTTCTTT

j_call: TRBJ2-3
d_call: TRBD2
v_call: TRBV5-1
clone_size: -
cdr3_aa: CASSAGLGSTDAQYF
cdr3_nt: TGCGCCAGCAGCGCGGGACTAGGAAGCACAGATGCGCAGTATTTT

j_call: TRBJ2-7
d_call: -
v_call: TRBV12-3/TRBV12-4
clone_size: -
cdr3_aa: CASSLDSGLRRYEQYF
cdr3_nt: TGTGCCAGCAGTTTAGACAGCGGGCTTAGACGCTACGAGCAGTACTTC

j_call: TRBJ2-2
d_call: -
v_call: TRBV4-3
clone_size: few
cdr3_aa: CASSSRATGELFF
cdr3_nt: TGCGCCAGCAGCTCACGCGCCACCGGGGAGCTGTTTTTT

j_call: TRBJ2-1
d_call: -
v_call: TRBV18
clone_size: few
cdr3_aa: CASSPPVLGSSYNEQFF
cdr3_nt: TGTGCCAGCTCACCACCTGTACTGGGGAGCTCCTACAATGAGCAGTTCTTC

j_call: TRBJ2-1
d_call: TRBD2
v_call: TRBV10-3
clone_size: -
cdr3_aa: CAISGTSGRDSYNEQFF
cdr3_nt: TGTGCCATCAGTGGGACTAGCGGGAGGGACTCCTACAATGAGCAGTTCTTC

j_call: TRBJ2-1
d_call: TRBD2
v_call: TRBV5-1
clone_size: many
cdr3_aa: CASSFWLAGANEQFF
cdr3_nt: TGCGCCAGCAGCTTCTGGCTAGCGGGGGCTAATGAGCAGTTCTTC

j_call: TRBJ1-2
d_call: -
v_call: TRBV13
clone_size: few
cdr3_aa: CASRLIGTIAYTF
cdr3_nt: TGTGCCAGCAGGCTTATCGGGACAATTGCCTACACCTTC

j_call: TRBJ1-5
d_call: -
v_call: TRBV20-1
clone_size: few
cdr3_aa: CSASLYLEPQHF
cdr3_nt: TGCAGTGCTAGTCTCTACTTGGAACCCCAGCATTTT

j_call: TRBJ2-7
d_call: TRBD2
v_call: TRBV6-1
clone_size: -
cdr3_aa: CVSSPPSRLAGFYEQYF
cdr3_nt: TGTGTCAGCAGTCCTCCTTCTAGACTAGCGGGGTTCTACGAGCAGTACTTC

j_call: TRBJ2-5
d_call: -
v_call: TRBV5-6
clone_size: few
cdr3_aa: CASSLVAYNQETQYF
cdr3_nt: TGTGCCAGCAGCTTGGTCGCATACAACCAAGAGACCCAGTACTTC

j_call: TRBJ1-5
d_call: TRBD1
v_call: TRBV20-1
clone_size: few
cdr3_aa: CSALRGHVSEPQHF
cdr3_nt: TGCAGTGCTTTAAGGGGGCATGTCTCTGAGCCCCAGCATTTT

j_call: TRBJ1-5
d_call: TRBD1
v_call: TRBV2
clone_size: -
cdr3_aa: CASHDRGSGNQPQHF
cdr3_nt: TGTGCCAGCCACGACAGGGGATCGGGCAATCAGCCCCAGCATTTT

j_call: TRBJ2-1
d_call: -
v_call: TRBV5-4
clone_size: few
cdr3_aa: CAPLGEFF
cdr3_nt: TGTGCCCCCCTGGGGGAGTTCTTC

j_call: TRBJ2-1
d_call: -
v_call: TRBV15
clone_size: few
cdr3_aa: CATSRGRGLDEQFF
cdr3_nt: TGTGCCACCAGCAGAGGAAGGGGTCTGGATGAGCAGTTCTTC

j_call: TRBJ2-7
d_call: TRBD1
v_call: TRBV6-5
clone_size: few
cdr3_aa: CASSYSTSGTGGSYEQYF
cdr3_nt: TGTGCCAGCAGTTACTCGACTTCCGGGACAGGGGGCTCCTACGAGCAGTACTTC

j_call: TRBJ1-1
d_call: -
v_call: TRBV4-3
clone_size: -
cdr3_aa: CASSQFSREKEAFF
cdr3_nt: TGCGCCAGCAGCCAATTCAGCCGGGAAAAGGAAGCTTTCTTT

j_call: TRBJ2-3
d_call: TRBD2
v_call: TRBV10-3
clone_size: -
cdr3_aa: CAISPPQRGFGTDTQYF
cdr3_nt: TGTGCCATCAGTCCTCCCCAGCGGGGGTTTGGCACAGATACGCAGTATTTT

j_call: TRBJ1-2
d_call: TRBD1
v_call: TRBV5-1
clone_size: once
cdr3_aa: CASSKTGVRGYTF
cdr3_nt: TGCGCCAGCAGCAAGACAGGGGTTCGGGGCTACACCTTC

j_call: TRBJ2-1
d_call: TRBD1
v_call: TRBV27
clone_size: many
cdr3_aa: CASSLSWQGAYNEQFF
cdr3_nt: TGTGCCAGCAGTTTATCGTGGCAGGGGGCCTACAATGAGCAGTTCTTC

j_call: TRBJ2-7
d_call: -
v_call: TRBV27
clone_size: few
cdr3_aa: CASRGTGFFASGTTYEQYF
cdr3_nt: TGTGCCAGCAGGGGGACAGGGTTTTTCGCTAGCGGGACAACCTACGAGCAGTACTTC

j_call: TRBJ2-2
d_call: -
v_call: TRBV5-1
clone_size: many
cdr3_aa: CASSLNRDLLTGELFF
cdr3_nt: TGCGCCAGCAGCTTGAACCGGGACCTTCTAACCGGGGAGCTGTTTTTT

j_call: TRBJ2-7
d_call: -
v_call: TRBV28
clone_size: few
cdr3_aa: CASSLFNPNQGSYEQYF
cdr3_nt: TGTGCCAGCAGCCTATTTAACCCAAACCAGGGCTCCTACGAGCAGTACTTC

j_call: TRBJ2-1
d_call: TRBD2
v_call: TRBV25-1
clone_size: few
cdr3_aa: CASSDRTSDFYNEQFF
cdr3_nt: TGTGCCAGCAGTGATAGGACTAGCGACTTTTACAATGAGCAGTTCTTC